Below are 5 T cell receptor beta chains sequenced from a single sample in a study of blood T cell repertoires in COVID-19 (dated by TCRdb to the early 2020s). The library was obtained by the immunoSEQ multiplex PCR assay. TCRdb stores this immuneACCESS table with in-frame sequences only. Part of the clones is absent; in the studies checked, under half of the shortfall reflects unresolved V genes, and no reason is known for the rest. In all, the sample holds 400,000 to 450,000 clones, and about nine tenths of those were seen once. Of the sample, around 12% is held by the ten largest clones. Material: peripheral blood. Every receptor here comes from a woman aged 45 to 65 with COVID-19, enrolled during active disease.

The rearrangement links TRBV5-6 to TRBJ1-1, with D tentatively TRBD1 (5 bases). CDR1 is SGHDT and CDR2 is YYEEEE in the germline V gene. Trimming removed 3 bases from V and 8 bases from J, with 14 bases in between. The CDR3 is 13 residues long. CDR3 sequence reads: CASSYGGAREAFF. In DNA, the CDR3 is TGTGCCAGCAGCTACGGTGGGGCCCGGGAAGCTTTCTTT.

CDR3 residues: CASSAASIGDRGPNYGYTF. In nucleotides, the CDR3 is TGTGCCAGCAGTGCCGCATCGATCGGAGACAGGGGACCGAACTATGGCTACACCTTC. The chain has TRBV28 and TRBJ1-2; 8 bases match TRBD1. The germline V gene has CDR1 MDHEN and CDR2 SYDVKM. This CDR3 contains 19 residues. V lost 5 bases and J lost 2; bases outside the gene matches: 19.

V and J are TRBV7-8 and TRBJ1-4; 7 bases are shared with TRBD1. Trimming took 1 base from V and 8 from J; bases not matched to a gene: 10. This CDR3 has 16 residues. In germline, CDR1 is SGHVS, CDR2 FQNEAQ. The CDR3 loop is CASSLGGTVTREKLFF. DNA for the CDR3: TGTGCCAGCAGCTTAGGGGGGACAGTTACCCGCGAAAAACTGTTTTTT.

The chain has TRBV15 and TRBJ1-2; 7 positions agree with TRBD1. The germline CDR1 and CDR2 sequences are LNHNV and YYDKDF (reference sequence). After removal of 0 bases from V and 0 bases from J, the junction contained 7 bases not matched to a gene. The CDR3 extends over 17 amino acids. CDR3: CATSRDWGTATNYGYTF. DNA of the CDR3: TGTGCCACCAGCAGAGACTGGGGGACAGCTACTAACTATGGCTACACCTTC.

This clone was counted a few times. This CDR3 is CASSPSGNPPAFF. CDR3 bases: TGTGCCAGCAGCCCATCAGGGAACCCACCAGCTTTCTTT. This chain connects TRBV7-9 to TRBJ1-1; perhaps TRBD1 as D (5 bases). The CDR3 spans 13 residues. Per germline, CDR1 SEHNR and CDR2 FQNEAQ (reference sequence). V dropped 5 bases and J dropped 10 bases, with 17 bases sitting between them.